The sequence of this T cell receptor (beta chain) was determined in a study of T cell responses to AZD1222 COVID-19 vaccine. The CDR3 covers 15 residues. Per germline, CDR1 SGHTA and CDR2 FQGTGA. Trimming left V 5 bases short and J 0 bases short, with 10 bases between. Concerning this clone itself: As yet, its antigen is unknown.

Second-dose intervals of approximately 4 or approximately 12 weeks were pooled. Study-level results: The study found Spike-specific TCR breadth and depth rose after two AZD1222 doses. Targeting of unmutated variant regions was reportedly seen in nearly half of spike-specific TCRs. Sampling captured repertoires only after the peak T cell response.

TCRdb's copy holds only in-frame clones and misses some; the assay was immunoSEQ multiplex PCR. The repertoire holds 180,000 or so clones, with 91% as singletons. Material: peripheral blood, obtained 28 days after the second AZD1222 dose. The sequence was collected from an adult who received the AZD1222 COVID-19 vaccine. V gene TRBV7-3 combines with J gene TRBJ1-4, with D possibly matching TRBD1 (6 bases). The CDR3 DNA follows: TGTGCCAGCAGCCCATCAGGGGCAACTAATGAAAAACTGTTTTTT. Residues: CASSPSGATNEKLFF.